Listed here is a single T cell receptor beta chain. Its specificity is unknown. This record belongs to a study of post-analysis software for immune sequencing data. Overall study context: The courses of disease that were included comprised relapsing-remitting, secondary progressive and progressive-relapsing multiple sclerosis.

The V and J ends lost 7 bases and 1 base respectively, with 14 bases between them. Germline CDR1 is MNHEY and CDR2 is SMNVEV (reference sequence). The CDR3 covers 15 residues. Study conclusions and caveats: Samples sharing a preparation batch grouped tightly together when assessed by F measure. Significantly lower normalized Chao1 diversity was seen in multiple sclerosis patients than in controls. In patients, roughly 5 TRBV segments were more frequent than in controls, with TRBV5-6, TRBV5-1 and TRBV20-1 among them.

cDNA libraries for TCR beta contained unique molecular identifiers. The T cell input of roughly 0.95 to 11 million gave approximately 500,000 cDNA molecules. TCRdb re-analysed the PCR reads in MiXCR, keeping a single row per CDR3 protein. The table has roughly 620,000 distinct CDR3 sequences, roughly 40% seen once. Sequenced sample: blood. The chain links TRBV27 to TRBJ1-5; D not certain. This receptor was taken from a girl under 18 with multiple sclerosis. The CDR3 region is CASKLTGRSNQPQHF. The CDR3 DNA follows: TGTGCCAGCAAGTTAACCGGAAGGAGCAATCAGCCCCAGCATTTT.